The rows below give T cell receptor beta chains drawn from one sample of a study of cytomegalovirus exposure and HLA in healthy donors. Sequencing used immunoSEQ multiplex PCR; TCRdb keeps in-frame clones, though not all of them. In the table there are 220,000 or so clones, under 85% of which are singletons. The specimen was PBMCs. The receptors were sampled from a man in his fifties or sixties in good health and CMV-seronegative. The CDR3 runs from the conserved cysteine through the conserved F or W. D genes are given only for firm matches. Size values are once, few and many counts, or a class for expanded clones, and some rows have none.

j_gene | d_gene | v_gene | abundance | CDR3aa | CDR3nt
TRBJ2-2 | TRBD1 | TRBV6-1 | . | CARAGTGANTGELFF | TGTGCCAGAGCCGGGACAGGGGCGAACACCGGGGAGCTGTTTTTT
TRBJ1-5 | . | TRBV19 | . | CATSSPGRGSNQPQHF | TGTGCCACCTCATCCCCCGGCAGGGGAAGCAATCAGCCCCAGCATTTT
TRBJ1-2 | . | TRBV20-1 | few | CSATRGGGYTF | TGCAGTGCAACAAGGGGTGGAGGCTACACCTTC
TRBJ2-1 | . | TRBV7-9 | . | CASSSMAGDKVF | TGTGCCAGCAGCTCCATGGCCGGGGATAAAGTCTTC
TRBJ2-7 | TRBD2 | TRBV7-6 | . | CASSWGLAGGDYEQYF | TGTGCCAGCAGCTGGGGACTAGCGGGAGGGGACTACGAGCAGTACTTC
TRBJ1-2 | . | TRBV28 | . | CASIDRAGYGYTF | TGTGCCAGCATCGATCGGGCGGGCTATGGCTACACCTTC
TRBJ2-7 | TRBD2 | TRBV7-2 | . | CASSLAGGGSEQYF | TGTGCCAGCAGCTTAGCGGGGGGAGGGAGCGAGCAGTACTTC
TRBJ2-3 | TRBD2 | TRBV14 | . | CASSLKLAGGNTDTQYF | TGTGCCAGCAGCCTGAAACTAGCGGGAGGGAACACAGATACGCAGTATTTT
TRBJ2-7 | TRBD1 | TRBV7-2 | . | CASRIGTGQTYEQYF | TGTGCCAGCAGAATAGGGACAGGTCAGACCTACGAGCAGTACTTC
TRBJ2-7 | . | TRBV7-6 | . | CASSLGSPREQYF | TGTGCCAGCAGCCTCGGTTCTCCTAGAGAGCAGTACTTC
TRBJ2-1 | . | TRBV29-1 | . | CSVEDLGEQFF | TGCAGCGTTGAAGACCTGGGCGAGCAGTTCTTC
TRBJ2-3 | TRBD2 | TRBV7-8 | . | CASSLLAGGIDTQYF | TGTGCCAGCAGCCTCTTAGCGGGAGGGATAGATACGCAGTATTTT
TRBJ2-5 | . | TRBV2 | . | CAGRQRGSETQYF | TGTGCCGGCAGGCAAAGGGGATCCGAGACCCAGTACTTC
TRBJ2-1 | TRBD1 | TRBV5-6 | . | CASSPGTGIIGQFF | TGTGCCAGCAGCCCCGGGACAGGGATCATAGGGCAGTTCTTC
TRBJ1-3 | . | TRBV9 | . | CASMAGSSGNTIYF | TGTGCCAGCATGGCGGGTTCTTCTGGAAACACCATATATTTT
TRBJ2-1 | TRBD1 | TRBV28 | once | CASSPRTGPYNEQFF | TGTGCCAGCAGTCCTCGGACAGGACCCTACAATGAGCAGTTCTTC
TRBJ2-7 | . | TRBV29-1 | . | CSVGTAYEQYF | TGCAGCGTAGGGACTGCCTACGAGCAGTACTTC
TRBJ1-3 | . | TRBV2 | . | CASRAPGHLSGNTIYF | TGTGCCAGCAGAGCCCCCGGACATCTCTCTGGAAACACCATATATTTT
TRBJ1-2 | TRBD1 | TRBV30 | . | CAWREYRGLVYGYTF | TGTGCCTGGAGAGAATACAGGGGGCTCGTCTATGGCTACACCTTC
TRBJ2-5 | . | TRBV29-1 | . | CSVDLAGQETQYF | TGCAGCGTTGATCTGGCGGGGCAAGAGACCCAGTACTTC
TRBJ2-7 | . | TRBV13 | . | CASSRGTTIYEQYF | TGTGCCAGCAGCCGCGGAACTACGATCTACGAGCAGTACTTC
TRBJ2-7 | . | TRBV4-2 | once | CASSQTDGYYEQYF | TGTGCCAGCAGTCAGACCGACGGATACTACGAGCAGTACTTC
TRBJ2-1 | TRBD2 | TRBV29-1 | . | CSVLAGGDEQFF | TGCAGCGTTCTAGCGGGAGGCGATGAGCAGTTCTTC
TRBJ2-7 | TRBD2 | TRBV25-1 | . | CASSPNGSSGGSYEQYF | TGTGCCAGCAGCCCGAATGGGAGCAGCGGGGGTTCCTACGAGCAGTACTTC
TRBJ1-5 | . | TRBV25-1 | . | CASSGGDQPQHF | TGTGCCAGCAGTGGGGGGGATCAGCCCCAGCATTTT
TRBJ2-2 | TRBD2 | TRBV2 | few | CASSVRQREVLFF | TGTGCCAGCAGCGTGCGCCAGCGGGAGGTGCTGTTTTTT
TRBJ2-2 | TRBD2 | TRBV6-4 | . | CASRLAGDTGELFF | TGTGCCAGCAGACTAGCGGGAGACACCGGGGAGCTGTTTTTT